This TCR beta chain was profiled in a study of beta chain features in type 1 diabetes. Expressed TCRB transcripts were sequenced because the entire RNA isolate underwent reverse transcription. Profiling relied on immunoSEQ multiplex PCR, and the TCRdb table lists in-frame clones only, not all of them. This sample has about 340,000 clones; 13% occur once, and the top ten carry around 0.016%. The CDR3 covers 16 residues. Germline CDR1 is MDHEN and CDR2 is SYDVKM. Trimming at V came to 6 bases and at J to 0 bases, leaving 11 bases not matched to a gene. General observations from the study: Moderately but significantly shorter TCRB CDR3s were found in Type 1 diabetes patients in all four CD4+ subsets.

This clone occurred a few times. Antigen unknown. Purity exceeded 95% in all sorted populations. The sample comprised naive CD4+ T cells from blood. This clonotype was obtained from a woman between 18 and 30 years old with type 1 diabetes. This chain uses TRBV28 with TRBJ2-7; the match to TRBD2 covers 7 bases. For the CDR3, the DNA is TGTGCCAGCAGCCCCGGGGGGACGGTGAGCTCCTACGAGCAGTACTTC. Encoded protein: CASSPGGTVSSYEQYF.